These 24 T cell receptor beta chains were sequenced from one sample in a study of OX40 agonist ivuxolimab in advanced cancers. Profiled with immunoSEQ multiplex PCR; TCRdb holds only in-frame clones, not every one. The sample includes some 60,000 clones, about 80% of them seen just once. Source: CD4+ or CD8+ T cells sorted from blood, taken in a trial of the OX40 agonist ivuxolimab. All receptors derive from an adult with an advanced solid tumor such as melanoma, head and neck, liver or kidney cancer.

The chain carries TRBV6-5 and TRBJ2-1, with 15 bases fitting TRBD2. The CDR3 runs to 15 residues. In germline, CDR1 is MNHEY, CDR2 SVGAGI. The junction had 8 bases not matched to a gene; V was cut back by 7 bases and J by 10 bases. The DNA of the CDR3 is TGTGCCAGCACCGCCCAGGGACTAGCGGGGGGCGAGCAGTTCTTC. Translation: CASTAQGLAGGEQFF.

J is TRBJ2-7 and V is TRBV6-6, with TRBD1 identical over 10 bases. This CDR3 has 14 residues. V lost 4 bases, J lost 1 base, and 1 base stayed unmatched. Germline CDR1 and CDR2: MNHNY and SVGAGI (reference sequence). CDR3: CASSWTGGSYEQYF. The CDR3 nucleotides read TGTGCCAGCAGTTGGACAGGGGGTTCCTACGAGCAGTACTTC.

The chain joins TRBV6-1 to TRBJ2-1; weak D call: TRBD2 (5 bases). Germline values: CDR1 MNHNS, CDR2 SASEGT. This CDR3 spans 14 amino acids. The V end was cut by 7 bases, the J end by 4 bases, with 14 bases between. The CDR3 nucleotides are TGTGCCAGCATAACTAGGTCAATTTACAATGAGCAGTTCTTC. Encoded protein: CASITRSIYNEQFF.

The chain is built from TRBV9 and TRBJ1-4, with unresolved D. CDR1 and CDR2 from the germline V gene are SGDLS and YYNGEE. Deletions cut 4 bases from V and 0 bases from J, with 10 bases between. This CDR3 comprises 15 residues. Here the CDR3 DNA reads TGTGCCAGCAGCACCATGGGAGCAACTAATGAAAAACTGTTTTTT. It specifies CASSTMGATNEKLFF.

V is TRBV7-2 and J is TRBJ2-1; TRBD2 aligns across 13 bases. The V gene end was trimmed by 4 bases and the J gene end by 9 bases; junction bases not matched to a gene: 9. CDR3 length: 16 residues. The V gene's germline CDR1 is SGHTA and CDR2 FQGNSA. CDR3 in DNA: TGTGCCAGCAGCTGGGGCGGGACTAGCGGGGAGGGTGAGCAGTTCTTC. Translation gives CASSWGGTSGEGEQFF.

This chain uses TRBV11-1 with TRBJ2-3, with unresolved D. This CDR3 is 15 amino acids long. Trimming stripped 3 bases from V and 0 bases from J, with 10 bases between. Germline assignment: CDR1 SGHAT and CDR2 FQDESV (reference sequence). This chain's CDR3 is CASSFSRASTDTQYF. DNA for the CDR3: TGTGCCAGCAGCTTTAGCCGTGCTAGCACAGATACGCAGTATTTT.

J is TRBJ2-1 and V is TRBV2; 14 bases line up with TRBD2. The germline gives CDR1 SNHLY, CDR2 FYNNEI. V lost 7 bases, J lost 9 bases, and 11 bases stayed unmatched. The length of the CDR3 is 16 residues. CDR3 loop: CASTLLTSGGAGEQFF. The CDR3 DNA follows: TGTGCCAGCACCCTACTGACTAGCGGGGGGGCGGGTGAGCAGTTCTTC.

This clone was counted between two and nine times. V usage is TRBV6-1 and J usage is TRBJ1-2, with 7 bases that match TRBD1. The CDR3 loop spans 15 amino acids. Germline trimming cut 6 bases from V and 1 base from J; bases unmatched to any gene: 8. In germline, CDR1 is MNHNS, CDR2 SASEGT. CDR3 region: CASRTRQGGNYGYTF. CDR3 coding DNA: TGTGCCAGCAGGACTCGACAGGGTGGTAACTATGGCTACACCTTC.

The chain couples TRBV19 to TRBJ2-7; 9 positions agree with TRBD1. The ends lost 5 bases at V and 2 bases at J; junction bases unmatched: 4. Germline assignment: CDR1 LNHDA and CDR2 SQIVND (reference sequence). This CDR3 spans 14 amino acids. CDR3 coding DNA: TGTGCCAGTAGTGCTTGGGACAGGGCCTACGAGCAGTACTTC. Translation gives CASSAWDRAYEQYF.

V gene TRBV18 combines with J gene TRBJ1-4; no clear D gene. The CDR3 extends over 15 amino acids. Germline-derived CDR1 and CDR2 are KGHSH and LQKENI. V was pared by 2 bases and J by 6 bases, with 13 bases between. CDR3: CASSPSDSRHEKLFF. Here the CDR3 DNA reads TGTGCCAGCTCACCATCTGATTCAAGGCATGAAAAACTGTTTTTT.

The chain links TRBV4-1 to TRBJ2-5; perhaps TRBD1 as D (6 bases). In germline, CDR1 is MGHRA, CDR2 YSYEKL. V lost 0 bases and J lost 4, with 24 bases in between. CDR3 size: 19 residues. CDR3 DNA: TGCGCCAGCAGCCAAGACTTCTTGTCCGGACAGCCAGGGTTAGAGACCCAGTACTTC. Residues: CASSQDFLSGQPGLETQYF.

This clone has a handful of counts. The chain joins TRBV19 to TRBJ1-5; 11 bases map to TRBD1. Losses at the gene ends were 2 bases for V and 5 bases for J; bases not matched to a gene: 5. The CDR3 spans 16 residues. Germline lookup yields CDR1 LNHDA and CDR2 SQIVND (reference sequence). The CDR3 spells CASSIRTGGIYQPQHF. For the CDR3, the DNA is TGTGCCAGTAGTATAAGGACAGGGGGCATCTATCAGCCCCAGCATTTT.

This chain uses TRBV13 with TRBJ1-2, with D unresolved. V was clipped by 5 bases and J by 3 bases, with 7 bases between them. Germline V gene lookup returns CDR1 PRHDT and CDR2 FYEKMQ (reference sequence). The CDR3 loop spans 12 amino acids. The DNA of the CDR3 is TGTGCCAGCAGCGGGCATGACTATGGCTACACCTTC. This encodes CASSGHDYGYTF.

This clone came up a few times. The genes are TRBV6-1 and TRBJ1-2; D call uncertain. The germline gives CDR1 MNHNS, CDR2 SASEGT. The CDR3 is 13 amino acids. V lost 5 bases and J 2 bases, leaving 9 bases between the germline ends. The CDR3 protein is CASSWQANYGYTF. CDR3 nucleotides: TGTGCCAGCAGTTGGCAGGCCAACTATGGCTACACCTTC.

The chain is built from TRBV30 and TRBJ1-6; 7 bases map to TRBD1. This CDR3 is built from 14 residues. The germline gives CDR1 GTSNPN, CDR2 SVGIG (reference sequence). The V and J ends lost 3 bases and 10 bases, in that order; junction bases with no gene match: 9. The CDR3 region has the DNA TGTGCCTGGAGAAGACAGGGAAAGGGATCACCCCTCCACTTT. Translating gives CAWRRQGKGSPLHF.

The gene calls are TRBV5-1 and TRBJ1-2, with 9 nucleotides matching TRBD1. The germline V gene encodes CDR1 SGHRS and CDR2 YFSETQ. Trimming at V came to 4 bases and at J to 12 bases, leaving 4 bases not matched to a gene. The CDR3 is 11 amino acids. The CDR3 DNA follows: TGCGCCAGCAGCGGGGGACAGGGTGACACCTTC. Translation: CASSGGQGDTF.

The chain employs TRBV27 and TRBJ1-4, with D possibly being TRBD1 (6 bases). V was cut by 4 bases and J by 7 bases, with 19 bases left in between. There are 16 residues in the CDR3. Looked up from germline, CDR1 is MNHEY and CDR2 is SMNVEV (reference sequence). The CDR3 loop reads CASSSGAGGEIEKLFF. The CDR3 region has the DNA TGTGCCAGCAGTTCAGGGGCCGGAGGGGAGATTGAAAAACTGTTTTTT.

The CDR3 nucleotides read TGTGCCAGTAGTAATGGATACGAGCAGTTCTTC. This gives the protein CASSNGYEQFF. The V and J genes are TRBV19 and TRBJ2-1; no clear D gene. Trimming pared 4 bases from V and 10 bases from J, leaving 8 bases between. CDR3 length: 11 residues. Germline CDR1 reads LNHDA; CDR2 reads SQIVND (reference sequence).

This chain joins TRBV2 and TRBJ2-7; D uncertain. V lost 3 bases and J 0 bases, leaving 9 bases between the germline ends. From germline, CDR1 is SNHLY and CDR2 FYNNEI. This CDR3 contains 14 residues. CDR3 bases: TGTGCCAGCAGTGATGAAGGTTTCTCCTACGAGCAGTACTTC. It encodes CASSDEGFSYEQYF. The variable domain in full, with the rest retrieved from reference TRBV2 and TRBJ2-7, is EPEVTQTPSHQVTQMGQEVILRCVPISNHLYFYWYRQILGQKVEFLVSFYNNEISEKSEIFDDQFSVERPDGSNFTLKIRSTKLEDSAMYFCASSDEGFSYEQYFGPGTRLTVT.

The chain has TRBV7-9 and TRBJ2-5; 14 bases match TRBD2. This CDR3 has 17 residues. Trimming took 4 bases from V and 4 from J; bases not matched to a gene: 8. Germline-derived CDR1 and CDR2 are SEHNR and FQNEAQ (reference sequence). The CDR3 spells CASSSRTSGGMRETQYF. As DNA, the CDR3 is TGTGCCAGCAGCTCCCGGACTAGCGGGGGGATGAGAGAGACCCAGTACTTC.

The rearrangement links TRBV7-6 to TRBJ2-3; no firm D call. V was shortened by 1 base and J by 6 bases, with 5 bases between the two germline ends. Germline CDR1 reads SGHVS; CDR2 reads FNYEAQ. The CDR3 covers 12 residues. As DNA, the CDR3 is TGTGCCAGCAGCTTAGGAGCGGATACGCAGTATTTT. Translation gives CASSLGADTQYF. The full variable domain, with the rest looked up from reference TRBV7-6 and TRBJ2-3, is GAGVSQSPRYKVTKRGQDVALRCDPISGHVSLYWYRQALGQGPEFLTYFNYEAQQDKSGLPNDRFSAERPEGSISTLTIQRTEQRDSAMYRCASSLGADTQYFGPGTRLTVL.

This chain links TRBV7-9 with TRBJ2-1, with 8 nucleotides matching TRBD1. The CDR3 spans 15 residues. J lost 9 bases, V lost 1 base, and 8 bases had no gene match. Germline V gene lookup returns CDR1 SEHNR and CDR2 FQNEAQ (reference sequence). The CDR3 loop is CASSLVSRGLGEQFF. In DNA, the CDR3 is TGTGCCAGCAGCTTAGTAAGCAGGGGGCTAGGTGAGCAGTTCTTC.

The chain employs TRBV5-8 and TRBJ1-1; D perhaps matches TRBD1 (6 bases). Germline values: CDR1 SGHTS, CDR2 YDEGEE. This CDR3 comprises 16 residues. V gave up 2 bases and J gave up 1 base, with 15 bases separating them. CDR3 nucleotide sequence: TGTGCCAGCAGCTTTCACGCAGGGGTGGGGAACACTGAAGCTTTCTTT. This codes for CASSFHAGVGNTEAFF.

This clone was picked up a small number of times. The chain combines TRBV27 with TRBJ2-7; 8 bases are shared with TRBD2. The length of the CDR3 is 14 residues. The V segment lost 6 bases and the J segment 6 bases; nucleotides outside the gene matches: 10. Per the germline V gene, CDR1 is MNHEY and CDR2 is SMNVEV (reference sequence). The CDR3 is CASRPGGPRTEQYF. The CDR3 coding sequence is TGTGCCAGCAGGCCGGGAGGGCCACGTACCGAGCAGTACTTC.